The T cell receptor (beta chain) under discussion was sequenced for a study of cytomegalovirus exposure and HLA in healthy donors (dated by TCRdb to 2016 to 2017). About the investigation overall: In an earlier analysis of fewer than 750 of the donors, 276 Gb of sequence data and just under 120 million unique TCR beta sequences from 150 million to 200 million T cells were reported. Alongside the repertoire data, information on donor age, sex, ethnicity and CMV serostatus was compiled. To study patterns of TCR occurrence, a later analysis re-analyzed previously published TCR beta repertoires from several hundred donors and added high-resolution HLA genotyping. Along with the approximately 600-subject first cohort, a separate validation cohort of over 90 different subjects was used. The study profiled the T cell repertoires of about 640 subjects by immunosequencing and related them to cytomegalovirus serostatus. Among the roughly 390 genotyped donors, around 81% belonged to the genetic ancestry cluster associated with self-reported Caucasian donors. On average, around 240,000 unique TCR beta nucleotide sequences were sequenced per donor among roughly 430 genotyped donors of the cohort, with 15% to 20% of those sequences being non-productive. Typing coverage varied by locus: about 629-630 donors for A, B, C, DRB1 and DQB1; around 560 for DQA1; some 610 for DPA1; around 490 for DPB1. Rather than drawing on any new phenotypic data, the later analysis identified candidate immune exposures from TCR beta sequences and the way those sequences occurred across donors. The study combined high-throughput TCR immunosequencing, statistical association of individual TCRs with disease status, and machine learning to predict cytomegalovirus infection status. Approximately 300 gigabases of sequencing data and 91 million or so unique TCR sequences made up an early release that covered approximately 650 HLA-typed donors. Both class I and class II loci were covered by HLA typing, at four-digit resolution. In an earlier analysis of about 590 of the donors, high-throughput TCR beta sequencing was used to judge whether each TCR beta V gene segment behaved as functional or pseudogenic. A later genetic analysis used genome-wide SNP genotypes for about 65% of the 666 donors, treating that subset as a discovery cohort. Every repertoire in the discovery cohort had been generated on one and the same sequencing platform. The study aimed to test whether signatures of past pathogen exposure could be identified by cataloging public T cell receptors. Four to six DR-DQ haplotypes were handled as single units for association and clustering, since linkage in the cohort was strong. Overall study results and their limits: In a later analysis, the rate of TCR association differed among HLA loci, with DRB1 alleles having the most associated TCRs and HLA-C alleles having the fewest. Sequencing depth was assumed to be roughly uniform across donors in the presence/absence analyses, though that assumption may not hold. Assigning TCR associations to individual alleles was difficult when HLA alleles, especially DR and DQ, strongly co-occurred. Linkage disequilibrium might explain the correlated functional status among segregating V segments, but an unknown experimental factor could not be ruled out. A group of highly shared sequence variants was considered likely to be a technical artifact of the sequencing pipeline. In a later analysis, some 18,000 TCR beta sequences were associated with specific HLA alleles at a false discovery rate of 0.05. A later analysis reported that several top co-occurrence clusters appeared linked to parvovirus B19, influenza, CMV and Epstein-Barr virus. In a later genetic analysis, fewer N-insertions in productive TCRs were reported among donors in an Asian-associated ancestry cluster than the approximately 670-donor mean. In vitro tests confirmed that a few of the cytomegalovirus-associated TCR beta chains recognize cytomegalovirus antigens. HLA typing was unavailable for some donors at each locus, so association tests used only the typed subset. In an earlier analysis of roughly 560 of the donors, most TCR beta V segments were observed in productive rearrangements about 87% or about 30% of the time, broadly matching IMGT annotations. Some IMGT-functional V segments, including TRBV6-2 and TRBV6-3, could not be distinguished by the 87-base-pair reads and were therefore excluded. Cytomegalovirus status was reported to be diagnosed by the classifier with high specificity and sensitivity in both the original and validation cohorts. Compared with equally common non-associated chains, HLA-associated TCR beta chains in a later analysis were more clonally expanded and had lower generation probabilities. Approximately 16 rarely observed V segments, including chromosome 9 orphons, were excluded from the earlier analysis of several hundred of the donors because counts were too low. In a later genetic analysis, a missense DCLRE1C variant was associated with V-gene and J-gene trimming of TCR beta chains, and the association was replicated in an independent cohort. Most CMV-associated TCR beta chains appeared to be HLA-restricted in a later analysis, and the HLA associations seemed to be driven largely by CMV exposure. Across donors, most TCR sequences were observed very rarely, whereas some public TCRs were present in many individuals. The authors suggested that the approach could potentially be extended to other disease states and immunological phenotypes. For the cohort, immune exposure information was limited to CMV serostatus. A further reported finding was that TCR beta sequences accurately predicted the HLA-A and HLA-B alleles for most subjects in the first cohort. The cohort was sequenced for TCR beta chains only, and without alpha or paired-chain data the features that could be detected were limited. A total of about 150 TCR beta chains were listed by the study as associated with cytomegalovirus.

The CDR3 contains 13 residues, cysteine and phenylalanine counted. Only the CDR3 portion is preserved as DNA: 39 bases, with reading frame beginning at the first base. CDR1 MNHEY and CDR2 SVGAGI are derived from the germline V gene. V loses 2 bases, J loses 4 bases, and the germline ends lie 8 bases apart. Libraries were built with the immunoSEQ multiplex PCR assay. The multiplex PCR relied on a mix of 60 forward primers for TCR Vbeta segments and 13 reverse primers for TCR Jbeta segments. A multiplex PCR assay on genomic DNA amplified the CDR3 region of rearranged TCR beta genes. The Illumina HiSeq System was used to sequence the amplified TCR beta libraries as 87-base-pair reads. Regarding the original processing steps: Across the 670 or so repertoires, a later analysis counted 80 million or so unique TCR beta chains, around 10 million of which were shared by at least two donors. Raw reads were error-corrected and collapsed into unique sequences with a nearest-neighbor algorithm that merged closely related sequences to remove PCR and sequencing errors. Alignment of CDR3 sequences to IMGT reference sequences was used to assign V, D and J gene segments. For a sequence to be retained, a match of at least six nucleotides was required to both a V gene segment and a J gene segment. A rearrangement was called productive if the CDR3 had no stop codons and remained in frame with V and J, and every other rearrangement was called non-productive. Following IMGT convention, CDR3 was defined as the stretch from the second conserved V-encoded cysteine to the conserved J-encoded phenylalanine. Sequences without an unambiguous match to a single V gene segment were excluded from the earlier analysis of about 640 of the donors. In an earlier analysis of several hundred of the donors, a V segment was called functional when productive rearrangements were above 56.7%, and segregating when the standard deviation between donors exceeded 5%. A statistical classification framework was built for diagnosing cytomegalovirus status from the catalog of TCR beta chain sequences. In a later analysis, V and J genes were assigned by comparing TCR nucleotide sequences against IMGT/GENE-DB human TR gene sequences. Using the TCRdist pipeline, a later analysis assigned CDR3 sequences along with most-parsimonious VDJ recombination scenarios. In a later analysis, every TCR beta chain was defined by the combination of its CDR3 amino acid sequence and its V-gene family, and reads without a unique V-gene family were dropped. As a way to deal with suspected cross-contamination and a sequencing artifact, a later analysis dropped approximately 590 nucleotide sequences that were highly shared and had low generation probability. A later analysis calculated a clonal expansion index for each public chain from normalized within-repertoire ranks of inferred template counts. Generation probabilities in a later analysis came from a VDJ recombination model fitted to out-of-frame rearrangements, and those results were checked against IGoR. In a later analysis, TCR-TCR, TCR-HLA and TCR-CMV co-occurrence was scored with hypergeometric tests, and a repertoire-size bias correction was applied to TCR pairs. A later analysis estimated false discovery rates by permuting HLA or CMV assignments 20 times. In a later analysis, co-occurring TCRs were grouped using DBSCAN, with TCRdist sequence similarity added in when clustering inside HLA-allele-positive subsets. For co-occurrence clustering, repertoires with fewer than 30,000 or more than 120,000 public chains were excluded, along with five repertoires with anomalous nucleotide sharing. TCRdb took this table from immuneACCESS and kept in-frame rearrangements with V and J called. Such tables lack part of the clones; where checked against another copy, unresolved V genes explain under half of the gap, and the rest is unexplained. That table supplies the V and J calls and clone size; D and trimming were determined from the DNA. The sample table shows a few hundred thousand clones, and approximately 78% are seen once. Approximately 2.8% of the sample belongs to the ten largest clones.

This clone was seen a few times. There is no known antigen for this receptor. Base quality data are lacking; no much larger clone is found one base away. The cohort comprised around 700 healthy bone marrow donors. At the time of sampling, every cohort member was nominally healthy, though immune exposures that went unrecorded were likely present. The donor tested CMV seronegative and was one of the 352 seronegative cohort members. Each donor provided a peripheral blood sample, and peripheral blood mononuclear cells were used for TCR beta sequencing. The Qiagen DNeasy Blood Extraction Kit was used to extract genomic DNA from the blood cell samples.

The TCR was taken from a man younger than 45 in good health and CMV-seronegative. The rearranged chain carries TRBV6-5 and TRBJ1-1; there is no confident call for the D gene. Source material: PBMCs. The base sequence is TGTGCCAGCAGTTACAGTGGCTTCACTGAAGCTTTCTTT. It codes for CASSYSGFTEAFF.